This TCR beta chain was documented in a study of cytomegalovirus exposure and HLA in healthy donors. Study-level background: The 120 validation repertoires, a later analysis reported, used the same platform as the approximately 730 repertoires from the first cohort.

TCRdb's table, derived via immunoSEQ multiplex PCR, lists solely in-frame clones and lacks some. The sample has 150,000 to 200,000 clones; roughly 82% are singletons. V lost 5 bases, J lost 6 bases, and 7 bases stayed unmatched. Per the germline V gene, CDR1 is MDHEN and CDR2 is SYDVKM. The CDR3 consists of 14 residues. This clonotype was obtained from a woman under 40 in good health and CMV-seropositive. The sequenced sample was PBMCs. The chain joins TRBV28 to TRBJ1-2, with TRBD1 matching over 9 bases. CDR3 DNA: TGTGCCAGCAGTGGGGGACAGGGAATGGATGGCTACACCTTC. This sequence encodes CASSGGQGMDGYTF.